Following are 15 T cell receptor beta chains from one sample sequenced in a study of beta chain features in type 1 diabetes. Study conclusions and caveats: All four CD4+ subsets of Type 1 diabetes patients contained TCRB CDR3s that were moderately but significantly shorter.

These receptors' antigens are unknown. Expressed TCRB transcripts were sequenced after all isolated RNA was converted to cDNA. Produced via immunoSEQ multiplex PCR; TCRdb's table is partial and in-frame only. The sample includes 250,000 to 300,000 clones, 24% of them seen just once. Sequences were obtained from naive CD4+ T cells from blood. These receptors all stem from a woman aged 30 to 39 with type 1 diabetes.

The V call is TRBV9, the J call TRBJ2-6, with no clear D. Trimming pared 7 bases from V and 3 bases from J, leaving 11 bases between. This CDR3 comprises 14 residues. Germline CDR1 reads SGDLS; CDR2 reads YYNGEE. CDR3 sequence (DNA): TGTGCCAGCGCCAAATTGAGTGGGGCCAACGTCCTGACTTTC. Translation: CASAKLSGANVLTF. The full variable domain, its missing parts supplied by reference TRBV9 and TRBJ2-6, is DSGVTQTPKHLITATGQRVTLRCSPRSGDLSVYWYQQSLDQGLQFLIQYYNGEERAKGNILERFSAQQFPDLHSELNLSSLELGDSALYFCASAKLSGANVLTFGAGSRLTVL.

This clone was seen a handful of times. The chain carries TRBV9 and TRBJ2-5, with 12 bases fitting TRBD1. In germline, CDR1 is SGDLS, CDR2 YYNGEE. This CDR3 spans 15 amino acids. V dropped 3 bases and J dropped 4; count of bases not matched to a gene: 4. CDR3 amino acids: CASSGDRGRGETQYF. CDR3 bases: TGTGCCAGCAGCGGGGACAGGGGGCGCGGAGAGACCCAGTACTTC.

The V and J genes are TRBV6-5 and TRBJ2-7, with D perhaps matching TRBD1 (5 bases). V lost 5 bases, J lost 7 bases, and 9 bases lay in between. The CDR3 extends over 11 amino acids. The germline V gene has CDR1 MNHEY and CDR2 SVGAGI. CDR3 nucleotides: TGTGCCAGCAGTCAGGGTTTGGAGCAGTACTTC. Translating gives CASSQGLEQYF.

The genes are TRBV4-1 and TRBJ2-1; D gene ambiguous. Trimming took 4 bases from V and 5 from J, leaving 15 bases between them. The CDR3 covers 15 residues. The germline V gene encodes CDR1 MGHRA and CDR2 YSYEKL. The CDR3 here is CASSRTVAVDNEQFF. The DNA of the CDR3 is TGCGCCAGCAGCCGAACCGTCGCGGTAGACAATGAGCAGTTCTTC.

The chain employs TRBV19 and TRBJ1-2; no clear D gene. The length of the CDR3 is 15 residues. V lost 4 bases to trimming and J lost 0 bases, with 12 bases between them. Germline CDR1 LNHDA, CDR2 SQIVND (reference sequence). The CDR3 sequence is CASSRRIGSNYGYTF. The CDR3 DNA follows: TGTGCCAGTAGTAGGAGGATCGGTTCTAACTATGGCTACACCTTC.

This chain joins TRBV30 and TRBJ2-7; 8 bases align to TRBD2. In germline, CDR1 is GTSNPN, CDR2 SVGIG (reference sequence). V dropped 3 bases and J dropped 1; count of bases not matched to a gene: 8. The CDR3 totals 15 residues. CDR3 bases: TGTGCCTGGAGCCGGGGGGGGATTAAATCCTACGAGCAGTACTTC. Its translation is CAWSRGGIKSYEQYF. Full variable domain (rest looked up from reference TRBV30 and TRBJ2-7): SQTIHQWPATLVQPVGSPLSLECTVEGTSNPNLYWYRQAAGRGLQLLFYSVGIGQISSEVPQNLSASRPQDRQFILSSKKLLLSDSGFYLCAWSRGGIKSYEQYFGPGTRLTVT.

This clone has only a few counts. V is TRBV9 and J is TRBJ2-4; 7 bases align to TRBD2. Trimming cost V 0 bases and J 6 bases; bases outside gene matches: 3. In germline, CDR1 is SGDLS, CDR2 YYNGEE. CDR3 size: 14 residues. The CDR3 nucleotides read TGTGCCAGCAGCGTAGGACTAGCCGTAAACATTCAGTACTTC. Its translation: CASSVGLAVNIQYF. Variable domain in full (rest from reference TRBV9 and TRBJ2-4): DSGVTQTPKHLITATGQRVTLRCSPRSGDLSVYWYQQSLDQGLQFLIQYYNGEERAKGNILERFSAQQFPDLHSELNLSSLELGDSALYFCASSVGLAVNIQYFGAGTRLSVL.

The chain has TRBV7-2 and TRBJ2-5; TRBD1 matches 9 bases. There are 14 residues in the CDR3. Germline CDR1 SGHTA, CDR2 FQGNSA. J gave up 5 bases and V 3 bases, and 4 bases lay outside the gene matches. The CDR3, as DNA: TGTGCCAGCAGCTTCAACAGGGGGCGGGAGACCCAGTACTTC. It codes for CASSFNRGRETQYF.

The gene calls are TRBV7-6 and TRBJ2-4; 12 bases match TRBD2. The CDR3 extends over 16 amino acids. CDR1 SGHVS and CDR2 FNYEAQ come from the germline V gene. The V gene end was trimmed by 4 bases and the J gene end by 3 bases; junction bases not matched to a gene: 4. CDR3 residues: CASSSKLAGGKNIQYF. In DNA, the CDR3 is TGTGCCAGCAGCTCTAAACTAGCGGGAGGCAAAAACATTCAGTACTTC.

This clone has only a few counts. The gene calls are TRBV7-9 and TRBJ2-1; tentatively, D is TRBD1 (5 bases). Germline values: CDR1 SEHNR, CDR2 FQNEAQ (reference sequence). V was shortened by 3 bases and J by 2 bases, with 11 bases between the two germline ends. CDR3 length equals 15 residues. CDR3 DNA: TGTGCCAGCAGCTTCGCAGGGATCGCCTACAATGAGCAGTTCTTC. Its protein product is CASSFAGIAYNEQFF. Full variable domain (remainder filled in from reference TRBV7-9 and TRBJ2-1): DTGVSQNPRHKITKRGQNVTFRCDPISEHNRLYWYRQTLGQGPEFLTYFQNEAQLEKSRLLSDRFSAERPKGSFSTLEIQRTEQGDSAMYLCASSFAGIAYNEQFFGPGTRLTVL.

The chain employs TRBV7-2 and TRBJ2-1; maybe TRBD2 (5 bases). V was shortened by 5 bases and J by 6 bases, with 14 bases between the two germline ends. The V gene's germline CDR1 is SGHTA and CDR2 FQGNSA. The CDR3 is 14 amino acids. CDR3 sequence (DNA): TGTGCCAGCAGCCCCAACTATGCGGGCAATGAGCAGTTCTTC. Its protein product is CASSPNYAGNEQFF.

The chain carries TRBV2 and TRBJ1-6; no clear D. The CDR3 runs 13 residues. Germline CDR1 reads SNHLY; CDR2 reads FYNNEI. V was trimmed by 3 bases and J by 8 bases, leaving 8 bases between them. In DNA, the CDR3 is TGTGCCAGCAGTGACGAAGCGGATTCACCCCTCCACTTT. It encodes CASSDEADSPLHF. Looking up the rest from reference TRBV2 and TRBJ1-6 gives the full variable domain: EPEVTQTPSHQVTQMGQEVILRCVPISNHLYFYWYRQILGQKVEFLVSFYNNEISEKSEIFDDQFSVERPDGSNFTLKIRSTKLEDSAMYFCASSDEADSPLHFGNGTRLTVT.

A remark on this clone: Other nucleotide sequences in the sample specify the same CDR3. The rearrangement joins TRBV28 to TRBJ2-5, with 7 bases aligning to TRBD1. Trimming at V came to 6 bases and at J to 4 bases, leaving 5 bases not matched to a gene. Germline values: CDR1 MDHEN, CDR2 SYDVKM. This CDR3 has 13 amino acids. CDR3 in DNA: TGTGCCAGCAGCTGGGCAGGGGGAGAGACCCAGTACTTC. Translated, it gives CASSWAGGETQYF. The entire variable domain, with the rest obtained from reference TRBV28 and TRBJ2-5, is as follows: DVKVTQSSRYLVKRTGEKVFLECVQDMDHENMFWYRQDPGLGLRLIYFSYDVKMKEKGDIPEGYSVSREKKERFSLILESASTNQTSMYLCASSWAGGETQYFGPGTRLLVL.

This clone was seen only a few times. V usage is TRBV30 and J usage is TRBJ2-5, with TRBD1 identical over 10 bases. The CDR3 sequence is 16 residues long. V lost 1 base to trimming and J lost 2 bases; unmatched junction nucleotides: 7. Looked up from germline, CDR1 is GTSNPN and CDR2 is SVGIG (reference sequence). This CDR3 is CAWSAKTGGLQETQYF. DNA of the CDR3: TGTGCCTGGAGTGCTAAGACAGGGGGCCTACAAGAGACCCAGTACTTC.

This clone showed up just a few times. The genes are TRBV6-6 and TRBJ2-7, with D hard to call. The CDR3 covers 13 residues. Germline lookup yields CDR1 MNHNY and CDR2 SVGAGI (reference sequence). Trimming left V 5 bases short and J 3 bases short, with 11 bases between. CDR3 nucleotides: TGTGCCAGCAGTAGTATGGGCTTCTACGAGCAGTACTTC. The encoded protein is CASSSMGFYEQYF.